A selection of T cell receptor beta chains follows, all from one sample in a study of naive and memory T cell subsets. TCRdb reprocessed the UMI-ligation and nested PCR reads via MiXCR and lists one record per CDR3 protein. The sample carries under 150,000 distinct CDR3 sequences, approximately 20% recorded once. The sample comprised naive CD8+ T cells from blood. The receptors come from a human donor in good health. CDR3s include the opening cysteine and the closing phenylalanine or tryptophan. Fields, in order: V gene, D gene, J gene, clone size, CDR3 protein, CDR3 DNA. A D gene is named only where the DNA matches it firmly. Some rows have no size entry. The others give once, few or many, or a class for an expanded clone.

v_call: TRBV20-1
d_call: TRBD2
j_call: TRBJ2-1
clone_size: NA
cdr3_aa: CSASGRSYNEQFF
cdr3_nt: TGCAGTGCTAGCGGGAGGTCGTACAATGAGCAGTTCTTC

v_call: TRBV7-8
d_call: NA
j_call: TRBJ2-5
clone_size: NA
cdr3_aa: CASSPPGQSETQYF
cdr3_nt: TGTGCCAGCAGCCCACCGGGGCAGTCTGAGACCCAGTACTTC

v_call: TRBV27
d_call: NA
j_call: TRBJ1-1
clone_size: NA
cdr3_aa: CASSLSRLVNTEAFF
cdr3_nt: TGTGCCAGCAGTCTTAGTAGATTGGTGAACACTGAAGCTTTCTTT

v_call: TRBV28
d_call: TRBD2
j_call: TRBJ2-1
clone_size: NA
cdr3_aa: CATDKLAGGPSEQFF
cdr3_nt: TGTGCCACCGATAAACTAGCGGGAGGGCCCAGTGAGCAGTTCTTC

v_call: TRBV5-6
d_call: TRBD1
j_call: TRBJ2-5
clone_size: NA
cdr3_aa: CASRIRDRVFEETQYF
cdr3_nt: TGTGCCAGCAGAATCCGGGACAGGGTTTTCGAGGAGACCCAGTACTTC

v_call: TRBV29-1
d_call: NA
j_call: TRBJ2-1
clone_size: few
cdr3_aa: CSVEKRQFNEQFF
cdr3_nt: TGCAGCGTTGAAAAGCGGCAGTTCAATGAGCAGTTCTTC

v_call: TRBV18
d_call: NA
j_call: TRBJ2-7
clone_size: few
cdr3_aa: CASSSAERGGYEQYF
cdr3_nt: TGTGCCAGCTCTTCAGCAGAACGGGGTGGCTACGAGCAGTACTTC

v_call: TRBV28
d_call: NA
j_call: TRBJ2-5
clone_size: NA
cdr3_aa: CASSFDNQETQYF
cdr3_nt: TGTGCCAGCAGTTTCGACAACCAAGAGACCCAGTACTTC

v_call: TRBV5-1
d_call: TRBD1
j_call: TRBJ1-1
clone_size: NA
cdr3_aa: CASRSPGQMNTEAFF
cdr3_nt: TGCGCCAGCAGAAGTCCGGGACAGATGAACACTGAAGCTTTCTTT

v_call: TRBV12-3/TRBV12-4
d_call: NA
j_call: TRBJ2-6
clone_size: few
cdr3_aa: CASSTDSSGANVLTF
cdr3_nt: TGTGCCAGCAGCACTGACAGCTCTGGGGCCAACGTCCTGACTTTC

v_call: TRBV20-1
d_call: TRBD1
j_call: TRBJ1-6
clone_size: few
cdr3_aa: CSASPSTGEISPLHF
cdr3_nt: TGCAGTGCTAGCCCTTCGACAGGGGAAATATCACCCCTCCACTTT

v_call: TRBV12-3/TRBV12-4
d_call: TRBD2
j_call: TRBJ2-7
clone_size: NA
cdr3_aa: CASSLSTGGEQYF
cdr3_nt: TGTGCCAGCAGTTTGTCTACCGGGGGGGAGCAGTACTTC

v_call: TRBV30
d_call: TRBD1
j_call: TRBJ2-7
clone_size: once
cdr3_aa: CAWSVGVTGEYYEQYF
cdr3_nt: TGTGCCTGGAGTGTAGGGGTAACAGGGGAGTACTACGAGCAGTACTTC

v_call: TRBV6-6
d_call: TRBD1
j_call: TRBJ1-2
clone_size: few
cdr3_aa: CASSLSTGELVYGYTF
cdr3_nt: TGTGCCAGCAGTTTATCGACAGGGGAACTTGTCTATGGCTACACCTTC

v_call: TRBV4-1
d_call: NA
j_call: TRBJ1-5
clone_size: few
cdr3_aa: CASSQLPSDRPNQPQHF
cdr3_nt: TGCGCCAGCAGCCAACTCCCCTCGGACAGACCCAATCAGCCCCAGCATTTT

v_call: TRBV19
d_call: NA
j_call: TRBJ2-1
clone_size: NA
cdr3_aa: CASSIYRVGFNEQFF
cdr3_nt: TGTGCCAGTAGTATCTATAGGGTGGGTTTCAATGAGCAGTTCTTC

v_call: TRBV3-1
d_call: TRBD2
j_call: TRBJ2-1
clone_size: NA
cdr3_aa: CASSQDRLAGSSYNEQFF
cdr3_nt: TGTGCCAGCAGCCAAGATCGTCTAGCGGGAAGCTCCTACAATGAGCAGTTCTTC

v_call: TRBV6-5
d_call: NA
j_call: TRBJ2-7
clone_size: NA
cdr3_aa: CASTVTIGAYEQYF
cdr3_nt: TGTGCCAGCACGGTTACCATTGGGGCCTACGAGCAGTACTTC

v_call: TRBV20-1
d_call: TRBD1
j_call: TRBJ2-3
clone_size: NA
cdr3_aa: CSAGTGELTDTQYF
cdr3_nt: TGCAGTGCCGGGACAGGGGAACTTACAGATACGCAGTATTTT

v_call: TRBV6-6
d_call: NA
j_call: TRBJ2-3
clone_size: few
cdr3_aa: CASSPEEDTQYF
cdr3_nt: TGTGCCAGCAGCCCAGAAGAAGATACGCAGTATTTT

v_call: TRBV2
d_call: NA
j_call: TRBJ2-5
clone_size: many
cdr3_aa: CASSEQANQETQYF
cdr3_nt: TGTGCCAGCAGTGAACAGGCTAACCAAGAGACCCAGTACTTC

v_call: TRBV12-3/TRBV12-4
d_call: NA
j_call: TRBJ2-2
clone_size: NA
cdr3_aa: CASSFIGGNANTGELFF
cdr3_nt: TGTGCCAGCAGTTTTATCGGTGGAAACGCGAACACCGGGGAGCTGTTTTTT

v_call: TRBV10-3
d_call: TRBD1
j_call: TRBJ1-1
clone_size: NA
cdr3_aa: CAISGTGPMNTEAFF
cdr3_nt: TGTGCCATCAGTGGGACAGGGCCAATGAACACTGAAGCTTTCTTT

v_call: TRBV29-1
d_call: TRBD2
j_call: TRBJ2-1
clone_size: NA
cdr3_aa: CSVVVTEAGGPFVRSYNEQFF
cdr3_nt: TGCAGCGTTGTAGTGACGGAAGCGGGAGGGCCTTTCGTTCGTTCCTACAATGAGCAGTTCTTC

v_call: TRBV6-1
d_call: TRBD1
j_call: TRBJ2-7
clone_size: NA
cdr3_aa: CASSEGQRSSYEQYF
cdr3_nt: TGTGCCAGCAGTGAGGGACAGCGGAGCTCCTACGAGCAGTACTTC

v_call: TRBV2
d_call: NA
j_call: TRBJ2-1
clone_size: NA
cdr3_aa: CASSAIGTLGVYEQFF
cdr3_nt: TGTGCCAGCAGTGCTATAGGGACCCTGGGGGTCTATGAGCAGTTCTTC

v_call: TRBV10-3
d_call: TRBD1
j_call: TRBJ2-3
clone_size: NA
cdr3_aa: CAISESGTGTDTQYF
cdr3_nt: TGTGCCATCAGTGAGTCAGGGACAGGCACAGATACGCAGTATTTT

v_call: TRBV6-1
d_call: TRBD2
j_call: TRBJ2-2
clone_size: few
cdr3_aa: CASSGVGIGREDFTGELFF
cdr3_nt: TGTGCCAGCAGTGGAGTAGGAATTGGGCGGGAGGACTTCACCGGGGAGCTGTTTTTT

v_call: TRBV20-1
d_call: NA
j_call: TRBJ2-7
clone_size: few
cdr3_aa: CSATVAGMGEQYF
cdr3_nt: TGCAGTGCGACCGTAGCAGGGATGGGCGAGCAGTACTTC

v_call: TRBV10-3
d_call: TRBD2
j_call: TRBJ2-1
clone_size: NA
cdr3_aa: CAIGWTSGSIDEQFF
cdr3_nt: TGTGCCATCGGCTGGACTAGCGGGAGTATAGATGAGCAGTTCTTC

v_call: TRBV10-3
d_call: TRBD1
j_call: TRBJ2-3
clone_size: few
cdr3_aa: CAISEGDREEVDTQYF
cdr3_nt: TGTGCCATCAGTGAAGGAGACAGGGAAGAGGTGGATACGCAGTATTTT

v_call: TRBV14
d_call: NA
j_call: TRBJ2-4
clone_size: NA
cdr3_aa: CASSQGTFGQYF
cdr3_nt: TGTGCCAGCAGCCAGGGGACGTTCGGTCAGTACTTC

v_call: TRBV28
d_call: TRBD1
j_call: TRBJ2-5
clone_size: few
cdr3_aa: CASRTLRTGGETQYF
cdr3_nt: TGTGCCAGCAGGACCCTTCGGACAGGGGGAGAGACCCAGTACTTC

v_call: TRBV28
d_call: TRBD2
j_call: TRBJ2-1
clone_size: few
cdr3_aa: CASTLAGVSYNEQFF
cdr3_nt: TGTGCCAGCACCCTAGCGGGAGTGTCCTACAATGAGCAGTTCTTC

v_call: TRBV9
d_call: NA
j_call: TRBJ1-2
clone_size: few
cdr3_aa: CASSGGNYGYTF
cdr3_nt: TGTGCCAGCAGCGGCGGGAACTATGGCTACACCTTC

v_call: TRBV29-1
d_call: NA
j_call: TRBJ2-1
clone_size: NA
cdr3_aa: CSVELGQISYNEQFF
cdr3_nt: TGCAGCGTTGAGTTGGGTCAGATCTCCTACAATGAGCAGTTCTTC

v_call: TRBV4-1
d_call: NA
j_call: TRBJ2-1
clone_size: many
cdr3_aa: CASMGGRDEQFF
cdr3_nt: TGCGCCAGCATGGGAGGTCGGGATGAGCAGTTCTTC

v_call: TRBV4-1
d_call: NA
j_call: TRBJ2-3
clone_size: NA
cdr3_aa: CASSQVRSTDTQYF
cdr3_nt: TGCGCCAGCAGCCAAGTCCGGAGTACAGATACGCAGTATTTT

v_call: TRBV20-1
d_call: NA
j_call: TRBJ2-2
clone_size: few
cdr3_aa: CSASPSTGELFF
cdr3_nt: TGCAGTGCTTCCCCTTCGACCGGGGAGCTGTTTTTT

v_call: TRBV28
d_call: NA
j_call: TRBJ2-2
clone_size: few
cdr3_aa: CASTGSGSNTGELFF
cdr3_nt: TGTGCCAGCACTGGTAGCGGCTCGAACACCGGGGAGCTGTTTTTT

v_call: TRBV29-1
d_call: TRBD2
j_call: TRBJ2-1
clone_size: NA
cdr3_aa: CSVAGGVFYNEQFF
cdr3_nt: TGCAGCGTTGCTGGGGGGGTGTTCTACAATGAGCAGTTCTTC

v_call: TRBV6-1
d_call: NA
j_call: TRBJ1-1
clone_size: few
cdr3_aa: CASSESWSAFF
cdr3_nt: TGTGCCAGCAGTGAATCGTGGTCGGCTTTCTTT

v_call: TRBV6-5
d_call: NA
j_call: TRBJ2-7
clone_size: few
cdr3_aa: CASSDSLGSYEQYF
cdr3_nt: TGTGCCAGCAGCGACAGCTTAGGGTCCTACGAGCAGTACTTC

v_call: TRBV11-2
d_call: NA
j_call: TRBJ2-7
clone_size: NA
cdr3_aa: CASSLGPRYEQYF
cdr3_nt: TGTGCCAGCAGCCTCGGCCCAAGGTACGAGCAGTACTTC

v_call: TRBV5-4
d_call: TRBD2
j_call: TRBJ2-7
clone_size: NA
cdr3_aa: CASSLEGGLAHYEQYF
cdr3_nt: TGTGCCAGCAGCTTGGAGGGCGGACTAGCTCATTACGAGCAGTACTTC

v_call: TRBV7-9
d_call: NA
j_call: TRBJ2-7
clone_size: NA
cdr3_aa: CASSLTGSEQYF
cdr3_nt: TGTGCCAGCAGCTTAACGGGGAGCGAGCAGTACTTC